Shown below are 26 T cell receptor beta chains from a single sample sequenced in a study of cytomegalovirus exposure and HLA in healthy donors. PCR employed 60 Vbeta and 13 Jbeta primers. Assay: immunoSEQ multiplex PCR; the TCRdb copy retains only in-frame clones and omits some. The sample holds about 80,000 clones, less than 80% seen once. Material: PBMCs. Receptors were obtained from a man aged 30-40 years in good health and CMV-seronegative.

J is TRBJ2-3 and V is TRBV7-2; 10 bases align to TRBD2. The CDR3 sequence is 15 residues long. Germline loops: CDR1 SGHTA, CDR2 FQGNSA. The V and J ends lost 5 bases and 7 bases, in that order; junction bases with no gene match: 9. CDR3 residues: CASSPTSGRVNTQYF. The CDR3 coding sequence is TGTGCCAGCAGCCCTACGAGCGGGAGGGTGAATACGCAGTATTTT.

This sequence joins TRBV5-6 and TRBJ2-1, with 8 bases matching TRBD2. V lost 10 bases and J lost 7; bases outside the gene matches: 10. This CDR3 contains 13 residues. CDR1 is SGHDT, CDR2 YYEEEE, per germline. The CDR3 here is CAFGAGGGNEQFF. DNA for the CDR3: TGTGCCTTCGGGGCGGGAGGCGGGAATGAGCAGTTCTTC.

This clone was detected once. This rearrangement joins TRBV2 to TRBJ2-5, with 7 bases identical to TRBD2. Per the germline V gene, CDR1 is SNHLY and CDR2 is FYNNEI. This CDR3 has 16 amino acids. J lost 4 bases, V lost 6 bases, and 14 bases had no gene match. The DNA of the CDR3 is TGTGCCAGCAGCGGGGAAGGTAGGCGGGAGCGAGAGACCCAGTACTTC. Its translation: CASSGEGRRERETQYF.

This clone has a single count. This chain connects TRBV7-9 to TRBJ2-5; 14 bases line up with TRBD2. The V gene end was trimmed by 5 bases and the J gene end by 2 bases; junction bases not matched to a gene: 10. Germline CDR1 reads SEHNR; CDR2 reads FQNEAQ (reference sequence). CDR3 size: 18 residues. CDR3 DNA sequence: TGTGCCAGCAGCCAACGACTAGCGGGGGGGAGGGCTCAAGAGACCCAGTACTTC. The encoded protein is CASSQRLAGGRAQETQYF.

This chain connects TRBV14 to TRBJ2-7; TRBD2 agrees at 8 bases. J gave up 2 bases and V 3 bases, and 6 bases lay outside the gene matches. CDR3 length equals 15 residues. Germline V lookup: CDR1 SGHDN, CDR2 FVKESK. The CDR3 bases are TGTGCCAGCAGCCAGACTGGACTAGCAACCTACGAGCAGTACTTC. Translating it yields CASSQTGLATYEQYF.

The chain links TRBV14 to TRBJ2-3; 10 bases are shared with TRBD1. CDR1 is SGHDN, CDR2 FVKESK, per germline. The junction had 9 bases not matched to a gene; V was cut back by 4 bases and J by 2 bases. This CDR3 has 17 residues. The CDR3 spells CASSPLRTGGVTDTQYF. Written as DNA, the CDR3 is TGTGCCAGCAGCCCACTAAGGACAGGGGGGGTCACAGATACGCAGTATTTT. Looking up the rest from reference TRBV14 and TRBJ2-3 gives the full variable domain: EAGVTQFPSHSVIEKGQTVTLRCDPISGHDNLYWYRRVMGKEIKFLLHFVKESKQDESGMPNNRFLAERTGGTYSTLKVQPAELEDSGVYFCASSPLRTGGVTDTQYFGPGTRLTVL.

V gene TRBV14 combines with J gene TRBJ1-1; the D gene is possibly TRBD1 (5 bases). The V and J ends lost 2 bases and 0 bases respectively, with 22 bases between them. Germline CDR1 SGHDN, CDR2 FVKESK. The CDR3 sequence is 19 residues long. The CDR3 DNA follows: TGTGCCAGCAGCCAAAAGTGGGGCCAGGGATTCCTCATGAACACTGAAGCTTTCTTT. The encoded protein is CASSQKWGQGFLMNTEAFF. Full variable domain (rest looked up from reference TRBV14 and TRBJ1-1): EAGVTQFPSHSVIEKGQTVTLRCDPISGHDNLYWYRRVMGKEIKFLLHFVKESKQDESGMPNNRFLAERTGGTYSTLKVQPAELEDSGVYFCASSQKWGQGFLMNTEAFFGQGTRLTVV.

The V call is TRBV29-1, the J call TRBJ1-2, with a tentative D call TRBD1 (5 bases). Germline values: CDR1 SQVTM, CDR2 ANQGSEA. Trimming took 1 base from V and 4 from J, leaving 13 bases between them. CDR3 length: 14 amino acids. CDR3 bases: TGCAGCGTTGAAGCTGGGGCGAGTTTCTATGGCTACACCTTC. This sequence encodes CSVEAGASFYGYTF.

The rearrangement joins TRBV19 to TRBJ1-4; a weak D match, TRBD1 (6 bases). Germline V gene lookup returns CDR1 LNHDA and CDR2 SQIVND (reference sequence). Trimming removed 6 bases at V and 10 bases at J, with 24 bases between. This CDR3 has 16 residues. The CDR3 region is CASRTTTGLRVGKLFF. DNA of the CDR3: TGTGCCAGTAGAACAACCACAGGGTTACGGGTTGGAAAACTGTTTTTT.

The rearrangement links TRBV7-3 to TRBJ1-1; no reliable D call. The CDR3 spans 13 residues. Deletions cut 2 bases from V and 6 bases from J, with 10 bases between. The germline V gene has CDR1 SGHTA and CDR2 FQGTGA. This CDR3 is CASSLVSSAEAFF. In nucleotides, the CDR3 is TGTGCCAGCAGCTTAGTTTCCTCGGCTGAAGCTTTCTTT.

This clone has only one observation. The CDR3 reads CASSGTGVNTEAFF. The CDR3 DNA reads as TGCGCCAGCAGCGGGACAGGGGTGAACACTGAAGCTTTCTTT. The V gene is TRBV5-1, the J gene TRBJ1-1; 10 nucleotides line up with TRBD1. The CDR3 spans 14 residues. J gave up 0 bases and V 4 bases, and 0 bases lay outside the gene matches. Germline CDR1 and CDR2: SGHRS and YFSETQ.

The chain joins TRBV2 to TRBJ2-2; D not certain. V lost 5 bases, J lost 0 bases, and 10 bases lay in between. This CDR3 region has 15 residues. The germline V gene encodes CDR1 SNHLY and CDR2 FYNNEI. CDR3 region: CASSLKPSNTGELFF. DNA of the CDR3: TGTGCCAGCAGTCTTAAGCCCTCGAACACCGGGGAGCTGTTTTTT.

The chain has TRBV27 and TRBJ2-2; no reliable D call. The V end was cut by 4 bases, the J end by 9 bases, with 15 bases between. CDR3 size: 14 residues. Germline CDR1 MNHEY, CDR2 SMNVEV (reference sequence). CDR3: CASSSLPPSRELFF. Written as DNA, the CDR3 is TGTGCCAGCAGTTCCCTACCCCCTTCCCGGGAGCTGTTTTTT.

The chain uses TRBV6-5 and TRBJ2-5; the D is unclear. This CDR3 comprises 12 residues. V was clipped by 0 bases and J by 4 bases, with 3 bases between them. CDR1 and CDR2 (germline): MNHEY, SVGAGI. CDR3 sequence reads: CASSYSRETQYF. CDR3 DNA: TGTGCCAGCAGTTACTCGAGAGAGACCCAGTACTTC.

The chain carries TRBV4-3 and TRBJ2-1; TRBD1 agrees at 7 bases. Per the germline V gene, CDR1 is LGHNA and CDR2 is YSLEER. The CDR3 has 16 residues. The J segment lost 5 bases and the V segment lost 4 bases, leaving 11 bases of the junction unmatched. The CDR3 spells CASSRPRQGPDNEQFF. In nucleotides, the CDR3 is TGCGCCAGCAGCCGCCCGAGACAGGGACCTGACAATGAGCAGTTCTTC.

In this sample, this clone turned up a few times. The chain combines TRBV9 with TRBJ2-5; possibly TRBD2 for D (7 bases). The CDR3 runs 17 residues. From germline, CDR1 is SGDLS and CDR2 YYNGEE. With 0 bases removed from V and 4 bases from J, the gap between germline ends came to 19 bases. CDR3 residues: CASSVGMGGGSAETQYF. CDR3 nucleotide sequence: TGTGCCAGCAGCGTAGGTATGGGCGGGGGCTCGGCAGAGACCCAGTACTTC.

The gene calls are TRBV29-1 and TRBJ2-7; D is unresolved. V gave up 6 bases and J gave up 1 base, with 7 bases separating them. From germline, CDR1 is SQVTM and CDR2 ANQGSEA. The CDR3 covers 11 residues. The CDR3 here is CSVYASYEQYF. Written as DNA, the CDR3 is TGCAGCGTATACGCGTCCTACGAGCAGTACTTC.

This clone was observed once. In DNA form, the CDR3 reads TGTGCCAGCAGCCATCCAGGATCGAGCGAGCAGTACTTC. It specifies CASSHPGSSEQYF. The rearrangement joins TRBV5-4 to TRBJ2-7; D is unresolved. This CDR3 has 13 amino acids. Trimming stripped 4 bases from V and 6 bases from J, with 14 bases between. Per the germline V gene, CDR1 is SGHNT and CDR2 is YYREEE (reference sequence).

The chain uses TRBV19 and TRBJ2-3; weak D call: TRBD2 (6 bases). The CDR3 has 15 residues. Germline loops: CDR1 LNHDA, CDR2 SQIVND (reference sequence). Trimming left V 3 bases short and J 3 bases short, with 13 bases between. CDR3 region: CASSIMGGWTDTQYF. The CDR3 DNA is TGTGCCAGTAGTATTATGGGAGGTTGGACAGATACGCAGTATTTT.

The chain recombines TRBV7-2 with TRBJ2-2, with a tentative D call TRBD1 (5 bases). This CDR3 spans 15 amino acids. V lost 4 bases and J 1 base, leaving 10 bases between the germline ends. The V gene's germline CDR1 is SGHTA and CDR2 FQGNSA. The CDR3 region is CASSSWTLNTGELFF. The CDR3, as DNA: TGTGCCAGCAGCTCCTGGACACTGAACACCGGGGAGCTGTTTTTT.

The V gene is TRBV4-1, the J gene TRBJ1-1; TRBD1 is a possible D gene (6 bases). Trimming cost V 4 bases and J 10 bases, with 22 bases left between them. Germline V gene sequence: CDR1 MGHRA, CDR2 YSYEKL. CDR3 length equals 15 residues. This CDR3 reads CASSPTILQGSGAFF. In DNA, the CDR3 is TGCGCCAGCAGCCCAACGATACTCCAGGGGAGTGGAGCTTTCTTT.

This chain links TRBV19 with TRBJ2-7, with 9 bases identical to TRBD2. The junction had 3 bases not matched to a gene; V was cut back by 5 bases and J by 4 bases. The germline gives CDR1 LNHDA, CDR2 SQIVND (reference sequence). The CDR3 length is 13 residues. The CDR3 spells CASSAGGGYEQYF. CDR3 coding DNA: TGTGCCAGTAGTGCGGGAGGGGGTTACGAGCAGTACTTC. The whole variable domain, filled in from reference TRBV19 and TRBJ2-7, reads DGGITQSPKYLFRKEGQNVTLSCEQNLNHDAMYWYRQDPGQGLRLIYYSQIVNDFQKGDIAEGYSVSREKKESFPLTVTSAQKNPTAFYLCASSAGGGYEQYFGPGTRLTVT.

This clone has only a few counts. The chain uses TRBV18 and TRBJ2-1; 11 bases map to TRBD2. The germline gives CDR1 KGHSH, CDR2 LQKENI. V was clipped by 5 bases and J by 0 bases; unmatched bases: 3. The CDR3 loop spans 16 amino acids. The DNA for the CDR3 is TGTGCCAGCTCATTCGGGACTAGCGGCTCCTACAATGAGCAGTTCTTC. It encodes CASSFGTSGSYNEQFF. The full variable domain, its missing parts supplied by reference TRBV18 and TRBJ2-1, is NAGVMQNPRHLVRRRGQEARLRCSPMKGHSHVYWYRQLPEEGLKFMVYLQKENIIDESGMPKERFSAEFPKEGPSILRIQQVVRGDSAAYFCASSFGTSGSYNEQFFGPGTRLTVL.

Here the CDR3 DNA reads TGTGCCAGCAGCGTAAGCGGGGCGCGCACAGATACGCAGTATTTT. It specifies CASSVSGARTDTQYF. The chain has TRBV7-9 and TRBJ2-3; 7 bases map to TRBD2. CDR1 SEHNR and CDR2 FQNEAQ come from the germline V gene (reference sequence). Germline trimming cut 5 bases from V and 1 base from J; bases unmatched to any gene: 6. The CDR3 length is 15 residues. The whole variable domain, remainder taken from reference TRBV7-9 and TRBJ2-3, is DTGVSQNPRHKITKRGQNVTFRCDPISEHNRLYWYRQTLGQGPEFLTYFQNEAQLEKSRLLSDRFSAERPKGSFSTLEIQRTEQGDSAMYLCASSVSGARTDTQYFGPGTRLTVL.

This sequence joins TRBV9 and TRBJ2-7; TRBD2 might be the D (6 bases). V was cut by 4 bases and J by 7 bases, with 12 bases left in between. The CDR3 extends over 12 amino acids. Per germline, CDR1 SGDLS and CDR2 YYNGEE. DNA of the CDR3: TGTGCCAGCAGCCTTCAGGGAGGTGAGCAGTACTTC. This sequence encodes CASSLQGGEQYF.

The genes are TRBV4-2 and TRBJ2-2; 7 bases are a match to TRBD1. CDR3 length: 16 amino acids. Germline CDR1 LGHNA, CDR2 YNFKEQ. J was trimmed by 8 bases and V by 2 bases; bases with no gene match: 11. Written as DNA, the CDR3 is TGTGCCAGCAGCCAACGATCGACAGGGTCGAAGGGGGAGCTGTTTTTT. Its protein is CASSQRSTGSKGELFF.